These 13 T cell receptor beta chains originate from one sample sequenced in a study of blood T cell repertoires in COVID-19. The assay was immunoSEQ multiplex PCR, and TCRdb's table has in-frame clones only and misses some. The table lists about 150,000 clones, around 83% of them singletons, with about 29% in the top ten. Material for sequencing was peripheral blood. These receptors were collected from a woman aged 55-70 years with acute or convalescent COVID-19.

This sequence joins TRBV9 and TRBJ1-6; D not resolved. The CDR3 sequence is 15 residues long. Germline CDR1 is SGDLS and CDR2 is YYNGEE. V gave up 2 bases and J gave up 9 bases, with 15 bases separating them. The CDR3, as DNA: TGTGCCAGCAGCGTTGACCGAGGAGTGGGTTCACCCCTCCACTTT. As protein: CASSVDRGVGSPLHF.

The chain employs TRBV4-1 and TRBJ2-7, with D perhaps TRBD1 (6 bases). Germline V gene lookup returns CDR1 MGHRA and CDR2 YSYEKL. V lost 4 bases and J 2 bases, leaving 9 bases between the germline ends. The CDR3 has 13 residues. The CDR3 coding sequence is TGCGCCAGCAGCCTCAGGGGAGCCTACGAGCAGTACTTC. It encodes CASSLRGAYEQYF.

The genes are TRBV18 and TRBJ1-5, with unresolved D. The CDR3 extends over 13 amino acids. Trimming took 3 bases from V and 15 from J, leaving 18 bases between them. The germline V gene has CDR1 KGHSH and CDR2 LQKENI. CDR3 sequence (DNA): TGTGCCAGCTCACCGACGAACAGCCCGACGCGGCATTTT. As protein: CASSPTNSPTRHF.

This clone was found a few times. The chain is built from TRBV3-1 (or the pseudogene TRBV3-2) and TRBJ2-1; D might be TRBD1 (6 bases). Germline values: CDR1 LGHDT, CDR2 YNNKEL (reference sequence). V shed 4 bases and J shed 3 bases, with 13 bases lying between them. The CDR3 length is 15 residues. CDR3 protein: CASSPRDKNYNEQFF. The CDR3 nucleotides are TGTGCCAGCAGCCCACGGGACAAAAACTACAATGAGCAGTTCTTC.

The chain has TRBV3-1 (or the pseudogene TRBV3-2) and TRBJ1-1, with D possibly TRBD1 on 6 matching bases. This CDR3 has 16 amino acids. V was trimmed by 5 bases and J by 1 base, leaving 17 bases between them. Germline CDR1 reads LGHDT; CDR2 reads YNNKEL (reference sequence). Here the CDR3 reads CASSISAGTRNTEAFF. DNA for the CDR3: TGTGCCAGCAGCATAAGCGCCGGGACACGGAACACTGAAGCTTTCTTT.

DNA of the CDR3: TGTGCCAGCTGTCAAACTAACTATGGCTACACCTTC. Protein sequence: CASCQTNYGYTF. The rearrangement joins TRBV2 to TRBJ1-2, with D hard to call. The CDR3 extends over 12 amino acids. The germline V gene encodes CDR1 SNHLY and CDR2 FYNNEI. Between the trimmed V and J ends, which lost 8 bases and 0 bases, there was a span of 7 bases.

The V gene is TRBV5-1, the J gene TRBJ2-5, with D perhaps TRBD1 (7 bases). The CDR3 covers 15 residues. The germline V gene has CDR1 SGHRS and CDR2 YFSETQ. The ends were cut back, 5 bases at V and 2 bases at J, with 16 bases in the middle. CDR3 bases: TGCGCCAGCAGGCTTGCGGGACAGCTACAAGAGACCCAGTACTTC. This translates into CASRLAGQLQETQYF.

V gene TRBV5-4 combines with J gene TRBJ1-3, with D tentatively TRBD1 (5 bases). The V gene's germline CDR1 is SGHNT and CDR2 YYREEE (reference sequence). V was clipped by 6 bases and J by 0 bases, with 10 bases between them. This CDR3 is built from 14 residues. The CDR3 DNA reads TGTGCCAGCACAAATCAGGGCTCTGGAAACACCATATATTTT. Translation: CASTNQGSGNTIYF.

J is TRBJ2-2 and V is TRBV9, with D unresolved. The CDR3 length is 15 residues. V was cut by 0 bases and J by 3 bases, with 9 bases left in between. Germline assignment: CDR1 SGDLS and CDR2 YYNGEE. CDR3 sequence (DNA): TGTGCCAGCAGCGTAGCACGAGTTTACACCGGGGAGCTGTTTTTT. Translating gives CASSVARVYTGELFF.

A word on this clone: Additional DNA sequences in this sample encode the identical CDR3. The chain links TRBV12-3 or TRBV12-4 to TRBJ1-5, with D uncertain. This CDR3 is 13 amino acids long. V lost 6 bases to trimming and J lost 1 base, with 7 bases between them. The CDR3 DNA sequence: TGTGCCAGCAGCCTAGACAGCAATCAGCCCCAGCATTTT. Protein: CASSLDSNQPQHF.

Note on this clone: A read error may account for a junction end that differs from germline. The rearrangement links TRBV6-5 to TRBJ1-3; TRBD1 matches at 9 bases. CDR3 length: 10 residues. Germline V CDR1 and CDR2: MNHEY, SVGAGI. CDR3 in DNA: TGTGCCAGCAGACCCGGGACAGGGACTTTT. Amino acids: CASRPGTGTF.

The chain joins TRBV15 to TRBJ1-1; no reliable D call. The V gene lost 1 base and the J gene lost 6 bases, with 6 bases spanning the gap. The CDR3 extends over 12 amino acids. Germline lookup yields CDR1 LNHNV and CDR2 YYDKDF (reference sequence). In DNA, the CDR3 is TGTGCCACCAGCAGAGTCCGGGCTGAAGCTTTCTTT. Translating it yields CATSRVRAEAFF.

J is TRBJ1-3 and V is TRBV4-1, with 9 nucleotides matching TRBD1. Trimming cost V 1 base and J 4 bases; bases outside gene matches: 2. CDR1 and CDR2 (germline): MGHRA, YSYEKL. The CDR3 has 15 amino acids. Written as DNA, the CDR3 is TGCGCCAGCAGCCAAGGGGACAGGGTGGGAAACACCATATATTTT. This sequence encodes CASSQGDRVGNTIYF.